In its sample, the clone carrying this TCR beta chain was seen a few times. TCRdb itself ran the RT-PCR reads through MiXCR, one entry per CDR3 protein. The sample lists fewer than 800,000 distinct CDR3 sequences; over 12% were seen once. Between the trimmed V and J ends, which lost 4 bases and 1 base, there was a span of 11 bases. The CDR3 is 15 residues long. Germline CDR1 is SNHLY and CDR2 is FYNNEI. The specimen sequenced was memory CD4+ T cells from blood. The chain employs TRBV2 and TRBJ1-3; no firm D call. The sequence was collected from a female donor in good health, serving as a healthy control. Here the CDR3 DNA reads TGTGCCAGCAGTGTCGGGGAACCTTCTGGAAACACCATATATTTT. The encoded protein is CASSVGEPSGNTIYF.